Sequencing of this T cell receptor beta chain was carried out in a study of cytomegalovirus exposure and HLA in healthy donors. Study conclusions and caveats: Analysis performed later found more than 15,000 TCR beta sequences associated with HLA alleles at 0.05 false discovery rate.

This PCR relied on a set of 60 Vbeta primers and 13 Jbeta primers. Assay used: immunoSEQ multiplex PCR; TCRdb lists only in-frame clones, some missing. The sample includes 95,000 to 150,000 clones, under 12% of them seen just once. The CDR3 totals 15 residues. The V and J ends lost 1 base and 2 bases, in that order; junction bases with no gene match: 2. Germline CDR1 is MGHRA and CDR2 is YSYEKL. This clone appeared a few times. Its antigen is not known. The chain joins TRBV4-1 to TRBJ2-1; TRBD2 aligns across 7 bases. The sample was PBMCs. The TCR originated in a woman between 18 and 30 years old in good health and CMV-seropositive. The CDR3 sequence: CASSQGEGPYNEQFF. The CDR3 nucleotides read TGCGCCAGCAGCCAAGGGGAGGGCCCCTACAATGAGCAGTTCTTC.